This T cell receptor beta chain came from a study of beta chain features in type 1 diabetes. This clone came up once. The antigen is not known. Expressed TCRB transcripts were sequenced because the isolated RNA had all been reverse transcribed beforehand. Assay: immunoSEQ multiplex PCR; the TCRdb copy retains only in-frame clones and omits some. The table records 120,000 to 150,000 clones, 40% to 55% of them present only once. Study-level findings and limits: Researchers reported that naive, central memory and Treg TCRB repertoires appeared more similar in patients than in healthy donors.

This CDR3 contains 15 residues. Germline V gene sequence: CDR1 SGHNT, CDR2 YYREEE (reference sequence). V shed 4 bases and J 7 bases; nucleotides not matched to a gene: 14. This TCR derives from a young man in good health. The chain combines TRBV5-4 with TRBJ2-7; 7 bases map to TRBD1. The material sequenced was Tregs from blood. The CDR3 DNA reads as TGTGCCAGCAGCCCACCACAGGGGTCCCCGGAGGAGCAGTACTTC. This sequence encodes CASSPPQGSPEEQYF.